This T cell receptor (beta chain) comes out of a study of shared clonotypes between healthy human individuals. In replicate PCRs of sorted subsets, approximately 190 ng DNA, 29,000 or so T cell genomes, was used. The method was immunoSEQ multiplex PCR; TCRdb's version includes in-frame clones alone and lacks a portion of them. This sample yields about 1.5 million clones, of which approximately 98% are seen a single time; less than 0.55% belongs to the top ten. Free of recent acute infections or vaccinations, the donors were healthy HIV-negative adults. CDR3 length: 15 amino acids. The germline gives CDR1 MNHNS, CDR2 SASEGT. V was pared by 5 bases and J by 6 bases, with 18 bases between.

The sequence derives from a man aged 25 to 40 in good health. Material: naive CD4+ T cells sorted from blood. Subset described: CD45RA+ positively selected. V gene TRBV6-1 combines with J gene TRBJ2-3; D possibly uses TRBD1 or TRBD2 (5 bases each). The CDR3 region has the DNA TGTGCCAGCAGTCCACTCGGGACGGGCGGGGATACGCAGTATTTT. Encoded protein: CASSPLGTGGDTQYF.